This T cell receptor (beta chain) came from a study of T cell responses to AZD1222 COVID-19 vaccine. Findings of the study overall: Two AZD1222 administrations were followed by greater Spike-specific TCR breadth and depth. Baseline antibody screening turned up just a handful of seropositive AZD1222 recipients. Possibly, clonal diversity was underestimated; donors were largely white British and included more females. Within unmutated variant regions lay the reported targets of nearly half of spike-specific TCRs.

As for this clone: The antigen remains undetermined.

Sequenced by immunoSEQ multiplex PCR; TCRdb stores in-frame clones only, minus some. The top ten clones hold 2.5% to 4% of a sample with about 130,000 clones, roughly 93% of them seen once. V was cut by 2 bases and J by 7 bases, with 11 bases left in between. CDR3 length equals 13 residues. Germline loops: CDR1 ENHRY, CDR2 SYGVKD. The input for sequencing was peripheral blood, taken on day 0 of AZD1222 vaccination. The chain links TRBV10-3 to TRBJ1-2; D perhaps matches TRBD1 (5 bases). The clonotype originates from an adult in good health. The CDR3 DNA follows: TGTGCCATCAGTGAGGACAGTAGGGCTGGCTACACCTTC. Protein sequence: CAISEDSRAGYTF.